This T cell receptor beta chain is drawn from a study of shared T cell receptors in the human thymus. TCRdb's table, derived via immunoSEQ multiplex PCR, lists solely in-frame clones and lacks some. The repertoire holds roughly 700,000 clones, with roughly 90% as singletons. The CDR3 totals 17 residues. The V gene's germline CDR1 is SGHVS and CDR2 FQNEAQ. V was shortened by 1 base and J by 9 bases, with 22 bases between the two germline ends. This same sample was also part of a study on human thymus T cells. From that study: The donors were infants in Finland with congenital heart defects, otherwise immunologically healthy. Surgeons resected thymus tissue during corrective heart surgery. As related research reported, thymic repertoires overlapped highly among unrelated individuals.

Source material: thymocytes. This receptor was identified in a boy younger than two with a congenital heart defect. The V and J genes are TRBV7-8 and TRBJ2-1, with D possibly TRBD2 on 6 matching bases. The CDR3: CASSLEWASASLAEQFF. The CDR3 DNA follows: TGTGCCAGCAGCTTAGAGTGGGCTAGCGCGTCTCTTGCTGAGCAGTTCTTC.